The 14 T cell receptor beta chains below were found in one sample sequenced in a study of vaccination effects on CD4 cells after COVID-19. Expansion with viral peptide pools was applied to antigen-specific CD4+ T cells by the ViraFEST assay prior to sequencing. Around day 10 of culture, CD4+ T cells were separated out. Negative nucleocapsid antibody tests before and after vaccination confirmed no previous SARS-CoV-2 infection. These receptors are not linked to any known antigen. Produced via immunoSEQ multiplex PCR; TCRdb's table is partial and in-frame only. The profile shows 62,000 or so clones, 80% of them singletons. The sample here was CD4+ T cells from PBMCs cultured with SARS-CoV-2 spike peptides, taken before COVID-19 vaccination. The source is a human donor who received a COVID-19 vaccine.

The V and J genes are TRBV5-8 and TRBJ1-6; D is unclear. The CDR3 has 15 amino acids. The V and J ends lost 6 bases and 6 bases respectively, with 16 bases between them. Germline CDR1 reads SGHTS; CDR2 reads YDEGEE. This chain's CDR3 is CASIPARKGNSPLHF. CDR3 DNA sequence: TGTGCCAGCATCCCAGCCCGGAAGGGTAATTCACCCCTCCACTTT.

The CDR3 reads CASSLRSGYNEQFF. The CDR3 DNA reads TGCGCCAGCAGCTTGAGGTCCGGCTACAATGAGCAGTTCTTC. The rearrangement joins TRBV5-1 to TRBJ2-1; unclear D gene. This CDR3 spans 14 amino acids. Trimming removed 1 base at V and 3 bases at J, with 8 bases between. CDR1 SGHRS and CDR2 YFSETQ come from the germline V gene. Supplemented by reference TRBV5-1 and TRBJ2-1, the full variable domain reads KAGVTQTPRYLIKTRGQQVTLSCSPISGHRSVSWYQQTPGQGLQFLFEYFSETQRNKGNFPGRFSGRQFSNSRSEMNVSTLELGDSALYLCASSLRSGYNEQFFGPGTRLTVL.

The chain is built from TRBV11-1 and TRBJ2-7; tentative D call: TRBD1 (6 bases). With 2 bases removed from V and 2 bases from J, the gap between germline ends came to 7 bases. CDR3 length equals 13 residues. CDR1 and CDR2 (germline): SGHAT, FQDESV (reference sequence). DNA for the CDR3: TGTGCCAGCAGCTTAAACAGGGCCTACGAGCAGTACGTC. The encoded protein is CASSLNRAYEQYV.

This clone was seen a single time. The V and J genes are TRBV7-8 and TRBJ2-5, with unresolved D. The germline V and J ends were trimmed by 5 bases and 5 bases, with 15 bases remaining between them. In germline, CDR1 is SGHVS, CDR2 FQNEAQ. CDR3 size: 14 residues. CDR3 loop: CASSPRPVGETQYF. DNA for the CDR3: TGTGCCAGCAGCCCTCGTCCGGTTGGGGAGACCCAGTACTTC.

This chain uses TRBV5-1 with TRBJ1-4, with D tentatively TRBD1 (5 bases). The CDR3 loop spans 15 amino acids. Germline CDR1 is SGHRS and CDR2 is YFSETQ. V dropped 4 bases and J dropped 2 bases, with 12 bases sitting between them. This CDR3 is CASSVTGYTNEKLFF. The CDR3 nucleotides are TGCGCCAGCAGCGTAACAGGTTATACTAATGAAAAACTGTTTTTT.

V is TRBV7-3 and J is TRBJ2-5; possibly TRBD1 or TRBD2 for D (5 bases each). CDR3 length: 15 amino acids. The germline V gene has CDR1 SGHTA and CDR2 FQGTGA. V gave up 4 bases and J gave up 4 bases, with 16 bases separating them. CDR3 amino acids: CASSSEGTVGETQYF. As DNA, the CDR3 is TGTGCCAGCAGCTCTGAGGGGACGGTCGGAGAGACCCAGTACTTC.

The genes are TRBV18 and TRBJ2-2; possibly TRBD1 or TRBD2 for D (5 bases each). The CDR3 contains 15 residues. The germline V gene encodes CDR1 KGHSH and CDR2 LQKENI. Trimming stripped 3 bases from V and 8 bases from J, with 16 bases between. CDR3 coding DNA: TGTGCCAGCTCACCCCGGGACCCTAGCATTGGGGAGCTGTTTTTT. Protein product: CASSPRDPSIGELFF. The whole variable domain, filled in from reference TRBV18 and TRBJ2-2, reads NAGVMQNPRHLVRRRGQEARLRCSPMKGHSHVYWYRQLPEEGLKFMVYLQKENIIDESGMPKERFSAEFPKEGPSILRIQQVVRGDSAAYFCASSPRDPSIGELFFGEGSRLTVL.

CDR3 nucleotide sequence: TGCGCCAGCAGCCAAGCGAATCTCCGGTCCGGGCAGCCCCAGCATTTT. Its protein product is CASSQANLRSGQPQHF. The chain is built from TRBV4-1 and TRBJ1-5; no clear D gene. The V gene's germline CDR1 is MGHRA and CDR2 YSYEKL. The CDR3 consists of 16 residues. The V and J ends lost 1 base and 7 bases respectively, with 17 bases between them.

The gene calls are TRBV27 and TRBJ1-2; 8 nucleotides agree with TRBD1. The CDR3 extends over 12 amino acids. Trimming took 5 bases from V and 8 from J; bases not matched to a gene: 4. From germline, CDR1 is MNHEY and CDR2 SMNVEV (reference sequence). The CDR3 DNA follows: TGTGCCAGCAGTGCGACAGGGGAGGGCTACACCTTC. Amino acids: CASSATGEGYTF.

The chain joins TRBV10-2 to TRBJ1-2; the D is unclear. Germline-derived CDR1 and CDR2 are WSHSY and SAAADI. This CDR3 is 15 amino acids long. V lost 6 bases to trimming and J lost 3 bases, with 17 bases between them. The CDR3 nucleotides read TGCGCCAGCAGGGGTTCCGAGGGCTCTGACTATGGCTACACCTTC. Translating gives CASRGSEGSDYGYTF.

The CDR3: CASSGQTNTEAFF. CDR3 in DNA: TGTGCCAGCAGTGGACAGACGAACACTGAAGCTTTCTTT. This sequence joins TRBV2 and TRBJ1-1; D is perhaps TRBD1 (5 bases). Germline-derived CDR1 and CDR2 are SNHLY and FYNNEI. The CDR3 consists of 13 residues. Trimming took off 4 bases at V and 1 base at J, with 7 bases between the two ends. Using reference TRBV2 and TRBJ1-1 for the parts outside the CDR3, the full variable domain is EPEVTQTPSHQVTQMGQEVILRCVPISNHLYFYWYRQILGQKVEFLVSFYNNEISEKSEIFDDQFSVERPDGSNFTLKIRSTKLEDSAMYFCASSGQTNTEAFFGQGTRLTVV.

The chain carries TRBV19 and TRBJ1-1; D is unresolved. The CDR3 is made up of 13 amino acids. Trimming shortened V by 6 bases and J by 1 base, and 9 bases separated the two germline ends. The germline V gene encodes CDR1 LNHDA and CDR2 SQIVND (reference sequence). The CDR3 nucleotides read TGTGCCAGTAGCTTACAGAGGAACACTGAAGCTTTCTTT. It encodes CASSLQRNTEAFF.

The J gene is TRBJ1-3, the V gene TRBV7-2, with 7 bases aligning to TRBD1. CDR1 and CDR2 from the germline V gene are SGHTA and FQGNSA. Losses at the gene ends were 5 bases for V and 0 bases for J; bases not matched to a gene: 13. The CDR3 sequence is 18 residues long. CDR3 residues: CASSRPTGSSFSGNTIYF. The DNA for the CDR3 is TGTGCCAGCAGCCGTCCGACAGGGTCGAGTTTCTCTGGAAACACCATATATTTT. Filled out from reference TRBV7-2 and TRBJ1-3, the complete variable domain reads GAGVSQSPSNKVTEKGKDVELRCDPISGHTALYWYRQSLGQGLEFLIYFQGNSAPDKSGLPSDRFSAERTGGSVSTLTIQRTQQEDSAVYLCASSRPTGSSFSGNTIYFGEGSWLTVV.

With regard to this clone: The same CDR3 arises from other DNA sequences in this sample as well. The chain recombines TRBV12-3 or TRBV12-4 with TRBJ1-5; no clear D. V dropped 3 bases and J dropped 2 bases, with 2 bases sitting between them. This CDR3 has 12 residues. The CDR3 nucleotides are TGTGCCAGCAGTTTTGGCAATCAGCCCCAGCATTTT. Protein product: CASSFGNQPQHF.